One and the same sample provided the 13 T cell receptor beta chains below, sequenced in a study of T-cell reconstitution after alpha-beta-depleted transplantation in children. Construction of the TCRbeta library involved unique molecular identifiers. One entry per CDR3 protein, called by TCRdb with MiXCR from the PCR reads. The repertoire consists of roughly 500,000 distinct CDR3 sequences, with 32% occurring once and the leading ten covering 2% to 2.5%. The starting material was PBMCs from the stem cell graft donor, obtained from the stem cell graft. The receptors shown here come from a human donor who donated a stem cell graft to a child with aplastic anemia.

This clonotype was detected only a few times. The chain uses TRBV5-8 and TRBJ2-5, with a weak D call TRBD1 (6 bases). The CDR3 sequence is 13 residues long. Per the germline V gene, CDR1 is SGHTS and CDR2 is YDEGEE. The V and J ends lost 6 bases and 4 bases respectively, with 13 bases between them. CDR3: CASTSVRGETQYF. As DNA, the CDR3 is TGTGCCAGCACCTCCGTCAGGGGAGAGACCCAGTACTTC.

The J gene is TRBJ1-2, the V gene TRBV5-6, with 8 bases identical to TRBD1. Germline CDR1 and CDR2: SGHDT and YYEEEE. The CDR3 spans 13 residues. V was pared by 3 bases and J by 4 bases, with 2 bases of the junction left unmatched. In DNA, the CDR3 is TGTGCCAGCAGCTGGGACAGGTCCTATGGCTACACCTTC. Amino acids: CASSWDRSYGYTF.

This clonotype was observed a few times. The chain joins TRBV20-1 to TRBJ2-7; TRBD2 matches 8 bases. CDR1 and CDR2 from the germline V gene are DFQATT and SNEGSKA (reference sequence). CDR3 length: 12 amino acids. CDR3 in amino acids: CSSLAEAYEQYF. For the CDR3, the DNA is TGCAGCTCACTAGCGGAAGCCTACGAGCAGTACTTC.

This clonotype has ten or more counts. The V call is TRBV20-1, the J call TRBJ2-5; either TRBD1 or TRBD2 may fit D (5 bases each). The CDR3 runs 15 residues. Germline V gene sequence: CDR1 DFQATT, CDR2 SNEGSKA (reference sequence). Deletions cut 6 bases from V and 3 bases from J, with 20 bases between. The CDR3 reads CSAGDGRLLKETQYF. The CDR3 DNA reads as TGCAGTGCAGGGGACGGTAGACTGCTAAAAGAGACCCAGTACTTC.

The chain carries TRBV7-6 and TRBJ2-2; 9 bases agree with TRBD2. Trimming at V came to 5 bases and at J to 7 bases, leaving 20 bases not matched to a gene. Germline CDR1 and CDR2: SGHVS and FNYEAQ. The CDR3 is 19 residues long. CDR3 nucleotide sequence: TGTGCCAGCAGCCCCAGCCGGGGGGGAGTAGCGGGAGCTGGCGGGGAGCTGTTTTTT. As protein: CASSPSRGGVAGAGGELFF.

V usage is TRBV5-1 and J usage is TRBJ2-2; D not certain. CDR1 is SGHRS and CDR2 is YFSETQ in the germline V gene. This CDR3 has 15 residues. The V and J ends lost 1 base and 6 bases respectively, with 13 bases between them. CDR3 nucleotide sequence: TGCGCCAGCAGCTTGCATCAAGAGGTCCCCGGGGAGCTGTTTTTT. Its protein product is CASSLHQEVPGELFF.

The V gene is TRBV18, the J gene TRBJ2-7; D is tentatively TRBD1 or TRBD2 (5 bases each). This CDR3 comprises 13 residues. V was pared by 4 bases and J by 7 bases, with 14 bases between. The germline V gene encodes CDR1 KGHSH and CDR2 LQKENI. CDR3 amino acids: CASSRGSDGEQYV. The CDR3 nucleotides are TGTGCCAGCTCACGGGGGTCTGACGGGGAGCAGTACGTC.

The chain couples TRBV20-1 to TRBJ2-1; the D gene is possibly TRBD1 (7 bases). The length of the CDR3 is 13 residues. Trimming shortened V by 5 bases and J by 7 bases, and 15 bases separated the two germline ends. The germline V gene has CDR1 DFQATT and CDR2 SNEGSKA (reference sequence). The CDR3 bases are TGCAGTGCTTGGGGCGGGACAGCGAATGAGCAGTTCTTC. It codes for CSAWGGTANEQFF.

Note on this clonotype: Germline is not matched at one junction end, which may reflect a read error. The chain uses TRBV15 and TRBJ2-6; 7 nucleotides line up with TRBD1. CDR3 size: 18 residues. Germline V gives CDR1 LNHNV, CDR2 YYDKDF (reference sequence). The CDR3 nucleotides read TGTGCCACCAGCAGTGAGGACAGGAGAGCTTTTGGGGCCAACGGCCTGACTTTC. This translates into CATSSEDRRAFGANGLTF. Looking up the rest from reference TRBV15 and TRBJ2-6 gives the full variable domain: DAMVIQNPRYQVTQFGKPVTLSCSQTLNHNVMYWYQQKSSQAPKLLFHYYDKDFNNEADTPDNFQSRRPNTSFCFLDIRSPGLGDTAMYLCATSSEDRRAFGANGLTFGAGSRLTVL.

This chain joins TRBV5-1 and TRBJ1-6; D gene ambiguous. CDR3 length: 14 residues. The V gene's germline CDR1 is SGHRS and CDR2 YFSETQ. Trimming removed 4 bases at V and 16 bases at J, with 21 bases between. CDR3 nucleotide sequence: TGCGCCAGCAGCCCAGAGGAGCTGGGAACCCTTCTCCACTTT. The encoded protein is CASSPEELGTLLHF.

J is TRBJ2-1 and V is TRBV7-9; 9 nucleotides agree with TRBD1. The ends lost 5 bases at V and 7 bases at J; junction bases unmatched: 12. Germline V gives CDR1 SEHNR, CDR2 FQNEAQ (reference sequence). There are 16 residues in the CDR3. The CDR3 bases are TGTGCCAGCAGCGTAGGGGACAGGGTTTTCGGTAATGAGCAGTTCTTC. Encoded protein: CASSVGDRVFGNEQFF.

This clonotype was detected a few times. The chain uses TRBV15 and TRBJ2-2; D unresolved. CDR1 is LNHNV and CDR2 is YYDKDF in the germline V gene (reference sequence). V was shortened by 0 bases and J by 7 bases, with 6 bases between the two germline ends. CDR3 length: 13 residues. CDR3 amino acids: CATSREWGGELFF. As DNA, the CDR3 is TGTGCCACCAGCAGAGAATGGGGCGGGGAGCTGTTTTTT.

The rearrangement links TRBV9 to TRBJ1-1; D unclear. Germline CDR1 and CDR2: SGDLS and YYNGEE. This CDR3 has 13 residues. With 3 bases removed from V and 1 base from J, the gap between germline ends came to 7 bases. CDR3 sequence (DNA): TGTGCCAGCAGCGAAACAACGAACACTGAAGCTTTCTTT. Protein sequence: CASSETTNTEAFF.